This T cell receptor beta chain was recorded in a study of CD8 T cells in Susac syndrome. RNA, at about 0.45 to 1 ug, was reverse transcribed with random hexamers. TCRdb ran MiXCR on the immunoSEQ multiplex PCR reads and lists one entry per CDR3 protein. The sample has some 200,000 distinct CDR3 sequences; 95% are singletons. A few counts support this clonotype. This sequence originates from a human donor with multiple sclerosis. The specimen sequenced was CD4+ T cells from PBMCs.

CDR3 DNA: TGCAGTGCTAGTCTTTCAGATACGCAGTATTTT. This codes for CSASLSDTQYF. This chain connects TRBV20-1 to TRBJ2-3, with unresolved D. Between the trimmed V and J ends, which lost 3 bases and 4 bases, there was a span of 5 bases. The germline V gene encodes CDR1 DFQATT and CDR2 SNEGSKA (reference sequence). This CDR3 contains 11 residues.